Described below is a single TCR beta chain sequence and its context. This may arise from a read error, as a much more abundant clone is one base away. TCRdb independently ran MiXCR on the RT-PCR reads; one entry per CDR3 protein. This sample has about 700,000 distinct CDR3 sequences, with over 12% found just once. V gave up 4 bases and J gave up 7 bases, with 16 bases separating them. This CDR3 has 14 amino acids. Germline V gene data show CDR1 as MNHEY and CDR2 as SVGAGI. The chain is built from TRBV6-5 and TRBJ2-5; unclear D gene. The origin of this receptor is a female donor in good health, serving as a healthy control. Sequencing was done on a sample of memory CD4+ T cells from blood. CDR3 amino acids: CASSLPGTPGTQYF. The CDR3 DNA sequence: TGTGCCAGCAGTTTACCCGGCACCCCAGGGACCCAGTACTTC.